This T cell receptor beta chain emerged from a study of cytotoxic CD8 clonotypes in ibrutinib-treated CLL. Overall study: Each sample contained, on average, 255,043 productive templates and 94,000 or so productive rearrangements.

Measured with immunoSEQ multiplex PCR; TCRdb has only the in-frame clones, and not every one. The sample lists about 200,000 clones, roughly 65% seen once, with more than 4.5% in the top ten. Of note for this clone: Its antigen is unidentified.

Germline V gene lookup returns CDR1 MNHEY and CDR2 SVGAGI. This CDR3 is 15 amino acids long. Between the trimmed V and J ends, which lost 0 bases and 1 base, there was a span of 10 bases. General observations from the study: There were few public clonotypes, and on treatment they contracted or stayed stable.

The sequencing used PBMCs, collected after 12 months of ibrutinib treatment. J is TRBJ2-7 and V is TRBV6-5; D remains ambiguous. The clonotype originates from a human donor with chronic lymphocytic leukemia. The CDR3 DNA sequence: TGTGCCAGCAGTTACTCTCGTCAGGTTTCCTACGAGCAGTACTTC. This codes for CASSYSRQVSYEQYF.